This T cell receptor (beta chain) was sequenced in a study of T cells after yellow fever vaccination. TCRdb re-called the 5' RACE reads with MiXCR, one entry per CDR3 protein. Of about 200,000 distinct CDR3 sequences listed, roughly 3% are singletons. This clonotype was counted many times. The germline V gene has CDR1 SGHAT and CDR2 FQNNGV. Trimming stripped 6 bases from V and 1 base from J, with 8 bases between. CDR3 length: 13 residues. Sequences were derived from CD4+ T cells sorted from PBMCs, sampled 10 days after the yellow fever booster vaccination. The rearrangement joins TRBV11-2 to TRBJ2-3, with D perhaps TRBD2 (6 bases). The source is a man between 18 and 29 years old who received the YFV17D yellow fever vaccine. CDR3 amino acids: CASRPGGTDTQYF. DNA for the CDR3: TGTGCCAGCAGACCGGGGGGCACAGATACGCAGTATTTT.